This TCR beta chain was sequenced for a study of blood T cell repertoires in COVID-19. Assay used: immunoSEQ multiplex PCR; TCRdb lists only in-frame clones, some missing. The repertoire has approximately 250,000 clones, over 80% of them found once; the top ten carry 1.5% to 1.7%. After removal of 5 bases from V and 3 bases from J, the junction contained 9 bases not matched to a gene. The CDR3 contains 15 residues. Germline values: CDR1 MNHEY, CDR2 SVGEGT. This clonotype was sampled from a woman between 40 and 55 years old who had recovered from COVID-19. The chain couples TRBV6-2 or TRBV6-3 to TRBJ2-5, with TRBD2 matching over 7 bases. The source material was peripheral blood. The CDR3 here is CASSPLGGTKETQYF. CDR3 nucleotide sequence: TGTGCCAGCAGTCCCCTAGGAGGGACTAAAGAGACCCAGTACTTC.